This T cell receptor (beta chain) emerged from a study of T cells in Graves' hyperthyroidism and ophthalmopathy. Study-wide results and caveats: For ophthalmopathy, model prediction preceded onset by a median approximately 6 months.

Turning to this clonotype: Antigen specificity is unknown. It may be a read error: a sequence one base away is much more abundant.

In making diagnoses, clinical symptoms, serum thyroxine and TRAb, thyroid ultrasound and orbital computed tomography were all used. When hyperthyroidism was first diagnosed, the blood sample was taken, preceding any ophthalmopathy symptoms. Trimming removed 8 bases at V and 5 bases at J, with 18 bases between. The CDR3 is made up of 14 amino acids. Germline V CDR1 and CDR2: MDHEN, SYDVKM. Amplified TCR beta CDR3 regions came from RNA transcripts. With the HTBI primer set, the TCR CDR3 went through a first round of RT-PCR. TCRdb analysed the multiplex PCR reads with MiXCR anew, one entry per CDR3 protein. The repertoire holds around 300,000 distinct CDR3 sequences, with 13% as singletons.

The TCR comes from a woman aged 25-40 years with Graves' hyperthyroidism that later progressed to Graves' ophthalmopathy. The sequenced sample was blood. The chain joins TRBV28 to TRBJ1-2; tentatively, D is TRBD1 (5 bases). In DNA form, the CDR3 reads TGTGCCAGCTCACCTGGGGCAGGGCCTTATGGCTACACCTTC. Translation: CASSPGAGPYGYTF.